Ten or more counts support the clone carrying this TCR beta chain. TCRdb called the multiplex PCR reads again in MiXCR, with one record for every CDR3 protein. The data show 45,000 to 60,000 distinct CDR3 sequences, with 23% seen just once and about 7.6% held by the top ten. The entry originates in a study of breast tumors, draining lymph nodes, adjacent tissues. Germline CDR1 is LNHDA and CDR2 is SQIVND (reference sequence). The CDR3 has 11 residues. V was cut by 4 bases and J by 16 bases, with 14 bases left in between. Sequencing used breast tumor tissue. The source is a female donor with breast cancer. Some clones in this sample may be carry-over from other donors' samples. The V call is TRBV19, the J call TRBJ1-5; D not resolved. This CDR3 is CASSTNTELHF. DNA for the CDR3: TGTGCCAGTAGTACAAACACGGAACTACATTTT.